The next 27 T cell receptor beta chains were all read from a single sample in a study of cytomegalovirus exposure and HLA in healthy donors. PCR employed 60 Vbeta and 13 Jbeta primers. The data were produced by immunoSEQ multiplex PCR, yet TCRdb's version contains in-frame clones alone and is incomplete. Counted here are fewer than 35,000 clones, approximately 87% occurring once; the ten biggest clones make up 2.7%. Material: PBMCs. These receptors came from a boy aged 10-17 years in good health and CMV-seronegative.

The chain couples TRBV10-3 to TRBJ2-3; 9 nucleotides match TRBD1. Germline V gene data show CDR1 as ENHRY and CDR2 as SYGVKD. The CDR3 extends over 15 amino acids. J gave up 4 bases and V 6 bases, and 8 bases lay outside the gene matches. In DNA form, the CDR3 reads TGTGCCATCAGCGCCGGGACAGGGTATCCAGATACGCAGTATTTT. Encoded protein: CAISAGTGYPDTQYF.

V and J are TRBV25-1 and TRBJ2-2; no clear D gene. Per germline, CDR1 MGHDK and CDR2 SYGVNS. The CDR3 loop spans 14 amino acids. Trimming shortened V by 4 bases and J by 3 bases, and 9 bases separated the two germline ends. The CDR3 protein is CASSVNRDTGELFF. CDR3 DNA sequence: TGTGCCAGCAGTGTTAACCGGGACACCGGGGAGCTGTTTTTT.

This clone was observed a handful of times. V usage is TRBV19 and J usage is TRBJ1-2, with 7 bases matching TRBD1. With 6 bases clipped from V and 0 bases from J, the junction kept 7 bases outside the gene matches. The CDR3 is 15 residues long. From germline, CDR1 is LNHDA and CDR2 SQIVND (reference sequence). CDR3 loop: CASRLRQGTNYGYTF. The CDR3 DNA reads TGTGCCAGTAGACTTCGACAGGGTACTAACTATGGCTACACCTTC. Drawing the rest from reference TRBV19 and TRBJ1-2, the complete variable domain is DGGITQSPKYLFRKEGQNVTLSCEQNLNHDAMYWYRQDPGQGLRLIYYSQIVNDFQKGDIAEGYSVSREKKESFPLTVTSAQKNPTAFYLCASRLRQGTNYGYTFGSGTRLTVV.

The genes are TRBV7-7 and TRBJ2-7; a possible D gene is TRBD2 (5 bases). This CDR3 comprises 14 residues. V lost 5 bases to trimming and J lost 1 base, with 12 bases between them. CDR1 and CDR2 (germline): SSHAT, FNYEAQ (reference sequence). The CDR3 region is CASSPLRESYEQYF. The CDR3 bases are TGTGCCAGCAGCCCCCTCCGGGAATCCTACGAGCAGTACTTC.

In this sample, this clone turned up once. The chain carries TRBV5-5 and TRBJ1-2; D gene ambiguous. There are 15 residues in the CDR3. Trimming cost V 1 base and J 5 bases, with 15 bases left between them. Germline lookup yields CDR1 SGHKS and CDR2 YYEKEE (reference sequence). DNA for the CDR3: TGTGCCAGCAGCTTGTCGGTCGTCCGATGGTATGGCTACACCTTC. As protein: CASSLSVVRWYGYTF.

V is TRBV25-1 and J is TRBJ1-5; 8 nucleotides align to TRBD1. The CDR3 loop spans 14 amino acids. Germline loops: CDR1 MGHDK, CDR2 SYGVNS. After removal of 3 bases from V and 5 bases from J, the junction contained 3 bases not matched to a gene. This CDR3 is CASSETGVYQPQHF. The CDR3 DNA reads as TGTGCCAGCAGTGAGACAGGGGTTTATCAGCCCCAGCATTTT.

The gene calls are TRBV5-4 and TRBJ2-5; a possible D gene is TRBD1 (6 bases). The V end lost 2 bases, the J end lost 5 bases, and 13 bases lay between the germline ends. This CDR3 is built from 14 residues. The germline gives CDR1 SGHNT, CDR2 YYREEE (reference sequence). The CDR3 region is CASSLGTSGETQYF. The CDR3 nucleotides are TGTGCCAGCAGCTTAGGGACATCTGGGGAGACCCAGTACTTC.

The chain joins TRBV15 to TRBJ2-5, with D hard to call. This CDR3 is built from 14 residues. Trimming stripped 0 bases from V and 4 bases from J, with 9 bases between. Germline V gene sequence: CDR1 LNHNV, CDR2 YYDKDF (reference sequence). The CDR3 sequence is CATSRDAGIETQYF. CDR3 coding DNA: TGTGCCACCAGCAGAGATGCCGGTATAGAGACCCAGTACTTC.

The CDR3 reads CASSLAPGLAAYNEQFF. The CDR3 DNA is TGTGCCAGCAGCTTAGCCCCGGGACTAGCGGCCTACAATGAGCAGTTCTTC. V usage is TRBV7-6 and J usage is TRBJ2-1, with 11 bases identical to TRBD2. The V and J ends lost 0 bases and 2 bases, in that order; junction bases with no gene match: 3. Germline V gives CDR1 SGHVS, CDR2 FNYEAQ. The CDR3 runs 17 residues.

V and J are TRBV11-3 and TRBJ2-7; TRBD2 might be the D (6 bases). Germline CDR1 and CDR2: SGHNT and YENEEA. V lost 1 base to trimming and J lost 9 bases, with 10 bases between them. The CDR3 runs to 12 residues. The CDR3 reads CASSLGTGVQYF. As DNA, the CDR3 is TGTGCCAGCAGCTTAGGTACGGGGGTGCAGTACTTC.

This clone occurred a few times. V usage is TRBV6-4 and J usage is TRBJ2-6, with D unclear. The CDR3 is 16 amino acids. Germline CDR1 reads MRHNA; CDR2 reads SNTAGT. The V end lost 0 bases, the J end lost 4 bases, and 10 bases lay between the germline ends. CDR3 in DNA: TGTGCCAGCAGTGACTCCGAGGAATCAGGGGCCAACGTCCTGACTTTC. Its translation is CASSDSEESGANVLTF.

V is TRBV11-2 and J is TRBJ1-2; D unclear. CDR1 is SGHAT, CDR2 FQNNGV, per germline. Trimming cost V 1 base and J 0 bases, with 6 bases left between them. The CDR3 is 14 residues long. The CDR3 sequence is CASSLGGANYGYTF. The CDR3 bases are TGTGCCAGCAGCTTAGGGGGAGCTAACTATGGCTACACCTTC.

The chain combines TRBV28 with TRBJ2-4; TRBD1 is a possible D gene (6 bases). The length of the CDR3 is 11 residues. Between the trimmed V and J ends, which lost 4 bases and 16 bases, there was a span of 14 bases. The germline CDR1 and CDR2 sequences are MDHEN and SYDVKM. CDR3 bases: TGTGCCAGCAGTTCGGGACACCGTCCATACTTC. Translation: CASSSGHRPYF.

This chain uses TRBV5-1 with TRBJ2-7; 15 bases align to TRBD2. The trim removed 0 bases at V and 6 bases at J, leaving 4 bases unmatched. Looked up from germline, CDR1 is SGHRS and CDR2 is YFSETQ. The CDR3 loop spans 16 amino acids. The CDR3 coding sequence is TGCGCCAGCAGCTTGGGGACTAGCGGGGGGGCTTTCGAGCAGTACTTC. The encoded protein is CASSLGTSGGAFEQYF.

The chain has TRBV7-2 and TRBJ1-2; TRBD1 matches at 7 bases. The CDR3 extends over 15 amino acids. The junction had 5 bases not matched to a gene; V was cut back by 0 bases and J by 4 bases. Germline-derived CDR1 and CDR2 are SGHTA and FQGNSA. In DNA, the CDR3 is TGTGCCAGCAGCTTAGCCGGACAGGCGACCTATGGCTACACCTTC. This codes for CASSLAGQATYGYTF.

This clone was seen only once. The chain combines TRBV13 with TRBJ2-1; 13 nucleotides align to TRBD2. After removal of 3 bases from V and 2 bases from J, the junction contained 7 bases not matched to a gene. CDR1 and CDR2 (germline): PRHDT, FYEKMQ (reference sequence). The CDR3 extends over 18 amino acids. The CDR3 DNA reads TGTGCCAGCAGCTTGGGACTAGCGGGAACGGAAACCTACAATGAGCAGTTCTTC. Its translation: CASSLGLAGTETYNEQFF.

The chain has TRBV6-5 and TRBJ2-7, with a tentative D call TRBD1 (6 bases). The germline V gene encodes CDR1 MNHEY and CDR2 SVGAGI. Trimming took off 2 bases at V and 2 bases at J, with 10 bases between the two ends. This CDR3 comprises 14 residues. The CDR3 reads CASSYAGQTYEQYF. CDR3 sequence (DNA): TGTGCCAGCAGTTACGCAGGACAGACCTACGAGCAGTACTTC.

The chain recombines TRBV6-5 with TRBJ2-7; 7 nucleotides agree with TRBD1. CDR1 and CDR2 (germline): MNHEY, SVGAGI. This CDR3 region has 14 residues. Losses at the gene ends were 7 bases for V and 2 bases for J; bases not matched to a gene: 8. CDR3 coding DNA: TGTGCCAGCAACCCGGGACAGCTGCCCTACGAGCAGTACTTC. Its translation is CASNPGQLPYEQYF.

The chain carries TRBV15 and TRBJ1-2, with TRBD1 identical over 8 bases. The CDR3 is made up of 14 amino acids. Germline V gene data show CDR1 as LNHNV and CDR2 as YYDKDF (reference sequence). The V and J ends lost 5 bases and 4 bases, in that order; junction bases with no gene match: 6. The CDR3 loop is CATSRGDRPYGYTF. In nucleotides, the CDR3 is TGTGCCACCAGCCGAGGGGACAGGCCCTATGGCTACACCTTC.

The chain has TRBV2 and TRBJ1-6, with D possibly being TRBD1 (5 bases). The germline gives CDR1 SNHLY, CDR2 FYNNEI. The V gene lost 2 bases and the J gene lost 5 bases, with 25 bases spanning the gap. The CDR3 extends over 20 amino acids. The CDR3 is CASSERVGRVAPSDNSPLHF. CDR3 DNA sequence: TGTGCCAGCAGTGAACGGGTTGGCAGGGTGGCCCCCAGTGATAATTCACCCCTCCACTTT.

The chain employs TRBV4-1 and TRBJ2-5; D might be TRBD2 (7 bases). The assigned J gene may be wrong: the sequence end matches TRBJ2-7 better. This CDR3 has 15 amino acids. CDR1 MGHRA and CDR2 YSYEKL come from the germline V gene. CDR3 sequence: CASSQDRGGANEQYF. The CDR3 DNA reads TGCGCCAGCAGCCAAGATAGGGGGGGGGCGAACGAGCAGTACTTC.

This rearrangement joins TRBV21-1 to TRBJ1-5; TRBD1 reflects the table's D call only, with no check against the DNA. TRBV21-1 is a recognized pseudogene. The CDR3 length is 19 residues. The CDR3 DNA reads TGTGCCAGCAGCAAAGGAGGTTCCTCAACTGACAGGGATAATCAGCCCCAGCATTTT. Protein sequence: CASSKGGSSTDRDNQPQHF.

This sequence joins TRBV18 and TRBJ1-5; a weak D match, TRBD1 (5 bases). This CDR3 contains 16 residues. Germline loops: CDR1 KGHSH, CDR2 LQKENI. The germline V and J ends were trimmed by 3 bases and 8 bases, with 20 bases remaining between them. CDR3 loop: CASSPGTYLTVEPQHF. The CDR3 DNA follows: TGTGCCAGCTCACCCGGGACTTACTTAACCGTAGAGCCCCAGCATTTT.

The CDR3 sequence is CASSADGFNEKLFF. The DNA for the CDR3 is TGCGCCAGCAGCGCGGATGGGTTCAATGAAAAACTGTTTTTT. V and J are TRBV5-1 and TRBJ1-4; D is uncertain. The CDR3 length is 14 residues. Germline CDR1 SGHRS, CDR2 YFSETQ. V was cut by 4 bases and J by 5 bases, with 12 bases left in between.

This clone was seen a few times. The genes are TRBV6-1 and TRBJ1-4; 7 bases match TRBD1. The CDR3 runs to 14 residues. The V gene end was trimmed by 6 bases and the J gene end by 7 bases; junction bases not matched to a gene: 8. The V gene's germline CDR1 is MNHNS and CDR2 SASEGT. CDR3 DNA: TGTGCCAGCAGCTTCCGGGACAGAGTTGAAAAACTGTTTTTT. Translated, it gives CASSFRDRVEKLFF.

This chain uses TRBV5-4 with TRBJ2-5, with 12 positions matching TRBD2. This CDR3 contains 15 residues. The junction had 5 bases not matched to a gene; V was cut back by 4 bases and J by 4 bases. Germline-derived CDR1 and CDR2 are SGHNT and YYREEE (reference sequence). The CDR3 nucleotides are TGTGCCAGCAGCCCTAGCGGGGGGGCATCAGAGACCCAGTACTTC. Its translation is CASSPSGGASETQYF. The full variable domain, with the rest looked up from reference TRBV5-4 and TRBJ2-5, is ETGVTQSPTHLIKTRGQQVTLRCSSQSGHNTVSWYQQALGQGPQFIFQYYREEENGRGNFPPRFSGLQFPNYSSELNVNALELDDSALYLCASSPSGGASETQYFGPGTRLLVL.

The chain combines TRBV28 with TRBJ1-5, with 10 bases that match TRBD1. Trimming cost V 6 bases and J 6 bases; bases outside gene matches: 11. The CDR3 loop spans 16 amino acids. The germline CDR1 and CDR2 sequences are MDHEN and SYDVKM. Here the CDR3 DNA reads TGTGCCAGCAGGCCCATCAGGGGACAGGGGTTTCAGCCCCAGCATTTT. This sequence encodes CASRPIRGQGFQPQHF.